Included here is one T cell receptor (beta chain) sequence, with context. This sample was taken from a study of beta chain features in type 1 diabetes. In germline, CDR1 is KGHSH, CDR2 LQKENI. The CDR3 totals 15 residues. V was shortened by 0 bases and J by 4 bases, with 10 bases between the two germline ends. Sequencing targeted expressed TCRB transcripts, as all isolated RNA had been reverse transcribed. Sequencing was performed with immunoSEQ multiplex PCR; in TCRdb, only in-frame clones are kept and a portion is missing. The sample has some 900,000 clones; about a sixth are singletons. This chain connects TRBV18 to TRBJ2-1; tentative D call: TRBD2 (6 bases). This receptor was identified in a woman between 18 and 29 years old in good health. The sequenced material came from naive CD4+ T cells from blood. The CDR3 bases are TGTGCCAGCTCACCACCGATTAGCGGATACAATGAGCAGTTCTTC. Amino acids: CASSPPISGYNEQFF.